The T cell receptor beta chain described here comes from a study of beta chain features in type 1 diabetes. Study-wide results and limits: Type 1 diabetes patients showed a moderate but significant shortening of TCRB CDR3s in all four CD4+ subsets.

Isolated RNA was reverse transcribed in full, so expressed TCRB transcripts were sequenced. Naive, central memory and regulatory T cell samples averaged about 3.57 million immunoSEQ reads each. Only in-frame clones appear in the TCRdb table, and some are missing; sequencing was by immunoSEQ multiplex PCR. The sample yields some 700,000 clones, about an eighth seen once. This clone has only a few counts. The antigen remains undetermined. Trimming pared 4 bases from V and 0 bases from J, leaving 6 bases between. This CDR3 spans 13 amino acids. Germline-derived CDR1 and CDR2 are SGHVS and FQNEAQ. The sequence was obtained from a man aged 18 to 29 with type 1 diabetes. The material sequenced was naive CD4+ T cells from blood. V gene TRBV7-8 combines with J gene TRBJ1-1; D is unresolved. CDR3 sequence (DNA): TGTGCCAGCAGCTCGACAATGAACACTGAAGCTTTCTTT. This translates into CASSSTMNTEAFF.